The 5 T cell receptor beta chains below were found in one sample sequenced in a study of cytomegalovirus exposure and HLA in healthy donors. TCRdb keeps only in-frame clones here, not all; method: immunoSEQ multiplex PCR. The table includes 45,000 or so clones, approximately 93% detected once. Input material: PBMCs. The receptors were gathered from a young woman in good health and CMV-seronegative.

The J gene is TRBJ2-2, the V gene TRBV9, with TRBD1 matching 7 bases. The length of the CDR3 is 17 residues. Germline assignment: CDR1 SGDLS and CDR2 YYNGEE. V gave up 3 bases and J gave up 1 base; unmatched junction bases: 9. In DNA, the CDR3 is TGTGCCAGCAGCGCTGCCCCCGGGACAGAGAACACCGGGGAGCTGTTTTTT. Translated, it gives CASSAAPGTENTGELFF.

This chain connects TRBV5-1 to TRBJ1-3, with TRBD1 as a possible D gene (6 bases). Trimming took 4 bases from V and 2 from J, leaving 13 bases between them. The CDR3 has 15 residues. Germline CDR1 SGHRS, CDR2 YFSETQ. This chain's CDR3 is CASSMGGGPGNTIYF. CDR3 nucleotide sequence: TGCGCCAGCAGCATGGGAGGGGGTCCTGGAAACACCATATATTTT.

This clone has just one count. The DNA for the CDR3 is TGCGCCAGCAGCTTGGGAACGTCGAGGGGGCTGGGTAATGAAAAACTGTTTTTT. Residues: CASSLGTSRGLGNEKLFF. The rearrangement joins TRBV5-1 to TRBJ1-4, with 7 nucleotides matching TRBD1. The CDR3 extends over 18 amino acids. V was clipped by 0 bases and J by 4 bases; unmatched bases: 12. Germline CDR1 reads SGHRS; CDR2 reads YFSETQ.

The chain carries TRBV19 and TRBJ1-4; possible D gene TRBD1, 6 bases. The V and J ends lost 3 bases and 6 bases respectively, with 14 bases between them. Germline V lookup: CDR1 LNHDA, CDR2 SQIVND (reference sequence). This CDR3 contains 15 residues. CDR3 in DNA: TGTGCCAGTAGTATGGGTACAGGGTTGGATGAAAAACTGTTTTTT. It encodes CASSMGTGLDEKLFF.

J is TRBJ1-2 and V is TRBV5-4, with a possible D match to TRBD1 (6 bases). CDR1 is SGHNT and CDR2 is YYREEE in the germline V gene (reference sequence). The CDR3 runs to 12 residues. Trimming took 3 bases from V and 6 from J, leaving 9 bases between them. CDR3 DNA sequence: TGTGCCAGCAGCTCAGGGGTTGATGGCTACACCTTC. It yields the protein CASSSGVDGYTF.